This T cell receptor (beta chain) was recovered during a study of T cell responses to AZD1222 COVID-19 vaccine. Repertoires were generated with immunoSEQ multiplex PCR, while TCRdb's copy carries only in-frame clones and drops some. The sample records 50,000 to 70,000 clones, 75% to 90% being singletons. Germline V gives CDR1 SGHRS, CDR2 YFSETQ. The CDR3 has 14 amino acids. Unmatched junction bases numbered 2, after V lost 3 bases and J lost 4 bases. Regarding the study as a whole: Spike-wide coverage was observed for vaccine-associated CD4 TCRs, with dominant responses at 160-218 and 743-854. It should be noted that donors were predominantly white British and more often female, and clonal diversity was possibly underestimated.

About this clone itself: Its antigen is still unknown.

This receptor was obtained from an adult who received the AZD1222 COVID-19 vaccine. This material consisted of peripheral blood, taken 28 days after the second AZD1222 dose. This chain uses TRBV5-1 with TRBJ1-1, with 11 bases aligning to TRBD1. This chain's CDR3 is CASSSGTGGTEAFF. The CDR3 DNA reads as TGCGCCAGCAGCTCCGGGACAGGGGGCACTGAAGCTTTCTTT. Full variable domain (rest looked up from reference TRBV5-1 and TRBJ1-1): KAGVTQTPRYLIKTRGQQVTLSCSPISGHRSVSWYQQTPGQGLQFLFEYFSETQRNKGNFPGRFSGRQFSNSRSEMNVSTLELGDSALYLCASSSGTGGTEAFFGQGTRLTVV.